Listed below are T cell receptor beta chains from one sample, sequenced in a study of cytomegalovirus exposure and HLA in healthy donors. Sequenced by immunoSEQ multiplex PCR; TCRdb stores in-frame clones only, minus some. The sample holds about 180,000 clones, roughly 80% seen once. The sample was PBMCs. The receptors stem from a male donor in good health and CMV-seronegative. Each CDR3 is given with its conserved first and last residue. The D gene is left open where the match is weak. Clone sizes are given selectively: once, few, many, or a class where the clone is expanded.

cdr3_length: 11
v_call: TRBV5-1
clone_size: -
d_call: -
j_call: TRBJ2-5
cdr3_aa: CASTIGETQYF
cdr3_nt: TGCGCCAGCACCATCGGGGAGACCCAGTACTTC

cdr3_length: 15
v_call: TRBV6-5
clone_size: -
d_call: -
j_call: TRBJ2-7
cdr3_aa: CASSYSRVRTYEQYF
cdr3_nt: TGTGCCAGCAGTTACTCGAGAGTCAGGACCTACGAGCAGTACTTC

cdr3_length: 15
v_call: TRBV7-3
clone_size: -
d_call: TRBD1
j_call: TRBJ2-7
cdr3_aa: CASSPGQGVPYEQYF
cdr3_nt: TGTGCCAGCAGCCCTGGACAGGGCGTCCCCTACGAGCAGTACTTC

cdr3_length: 19
v_call: TRBV14
clone_size: few
d_call: -
j_call: TRBJ2-2
cdr3_aa: CASSQDGPLTLGDTGELFF
cdr3_nt: TGTGCCAGCAGCCAAGACGGTCCCCTAACCTTAGGGGACACCGGGGAGCTGTTTTTT

cdr3_length: 11
v_call: TRBV2
clone_size: -
d_call: TRBD1
j_call: TRBJ1-2
cdr3_aa: CASSESGQEYF
cdr3_nt: TGTGCCAGCAGTGAATCCGGACAGGAATACTTC

cdr3_length: 14
v_call: TRBV2
clone_size: -
d_call: TRBD2
j_call: TRBJ2-7
cdr3_aa: CASSDRGVGPEQYF
cdr3_nt: TGTGCCAGCAGTGATCGGGGGGTGGGGCCCGAGCAGTACTTC

cdr3_length: 16
v_call: TRBV4-2
clone_size: -
d_call: TRBD2
j_call: TRBJ2-3
cdr3_aa: CASSLGTSGSTDTQYF
cdr3_nt: TGTGCCAGCAGCCTCGGGACTAGCGGGAGTACAGATACGCAGTATTTT

cdr3_length: 13
v_call: TRBV5-6
clone_size: -
d_call: -
j_call: TRBJ2-5
cdr3_aa: CASSSTGQETQYF
cdr3_nt: TGTGCCAGCAGCTCGACAGGCCAAGAGACCCAGTACTTC

cdr3_length: 17
v_call: TRBV4-3
clone_size: -
d_call: -
j_call: TRBJ2-5
cdr3_aa: CASSQGTGTPWRETQYF
cdr3_nt: TGCGCCAGCAGCCAAGGTACCGGGACTCCCTGGCGGGAGACCCAGTACTTC

cdr3_length: 17
v_call: TRBV4-3
clone_size: -
d_call: -
j_call: TRBJ2-3
cdr3_aa: CASSQENSLSSTDTQYF
cdr3_nt: TGCGCCAGCAGCCAAGAAAACAGCTTATCTAGCACAGATACGCAGTATTTT

cdr3_length: 15
v_call: TRBV6-5
clone_size: -
d_call: -
j_call: TRBJ2-1
cdr3_aa: CASSSSSGTYNEQFF
cdr3_nt: TGTGCCAGCAGTAGCTCAAGCGGCACCTACAATGAGCAGTTCTTC

cdr3_length: 17
v_call: TRBV19
clone_size: -
d_call: -
j_call: TRBJ1-1
cdr3_aa: CASSIGALLLLNTEAFF
cdr3_nt: TGTGCCAGTAGTATAGGGGCCCTATTATTATTGAACACTGAAGCTTTCTTT

cdr3_length: 15
v_call: TRBV9
clone_size: -
d_call: -
j_call: TRBJ2-5
cdr3_aa: CASSVGGDPKETQYF
cdr3_nt: TGTGCCAGCAGCGTAGGCGGGGACCCCAAAGAGACCCAGTACTTC

cdr3_length: 15
v_call: TRBV28
clone_size: -
d_call: TRBD1
j_call: TRBJ1-5
cdr3_aa: CASSLIWDSYQPQHF
cdr3_nt: TGTGCCAGCAGTTTAATTTGGGACAGTTATCAGCCCCAGCATTTT

cdr3_length: 13
v_call: TRBV29-1
clone_size: -
d_call: -
j_call: TRBJ1-1
cdr3_aa: CSVVGVEVTEAFF
cdr3_nt: TGCAGCGTTGTCGGGGTGGAGGTCACTGAAGCTTTCTTT

cdr3_length: 19
v_call: TRBV9
clone_size: -
d_call: TRBD2
j_call: TRBJ2-6
cdr3_aa: CASSVGSGRVLAGANVLTF
cdr3_nt: TGTGCCAGCAGCGTAGGTAGCGGGAGGGTCCTAGCCGGGGCCAACGTCCTGACTTTC